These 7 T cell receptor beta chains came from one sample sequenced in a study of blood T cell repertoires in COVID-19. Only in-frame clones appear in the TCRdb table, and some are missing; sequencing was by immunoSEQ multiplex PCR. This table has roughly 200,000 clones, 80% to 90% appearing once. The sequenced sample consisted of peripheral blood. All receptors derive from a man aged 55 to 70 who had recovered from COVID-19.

The CDR3 nucleotides read TGTGCCAGCAGCCCAGCCAGCTACAGCTACAATGAGCAGTTCTTC. Its translation: CASSPASYSYNEQFF. The V gene is TRBV9, the J gene TRBJ2-1, with D hard to call. Between the trimmed V and J ends, which lost 4 bases and 3 bases, there was a span of 14 bases. The CDR3 length is 15 residues. CDR1 is SGDLS, CDR2 YYNGEE, per germline. The full variable domain, its missing parts supplied by reference TRBV9 and TRBJ2-1, is DSGVTQTPKHLITATGQRVTLRCSPRSGDLSVYWYQQSLDQGLQFLIQYYNGEERAKGNILERFSAQQFPDLHSELNLSSLELGDSALYFCASSPASYSYNEQFFGPGTRLTVL.

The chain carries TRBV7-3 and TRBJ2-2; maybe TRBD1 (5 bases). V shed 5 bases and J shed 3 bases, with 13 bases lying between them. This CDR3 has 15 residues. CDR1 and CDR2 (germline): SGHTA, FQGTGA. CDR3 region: CASSRRDGDTGELFF. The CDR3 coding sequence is TGTGCCAGCAGCCGCAGGGATGGCGACACCGGGGAGCTGTTTTTT.

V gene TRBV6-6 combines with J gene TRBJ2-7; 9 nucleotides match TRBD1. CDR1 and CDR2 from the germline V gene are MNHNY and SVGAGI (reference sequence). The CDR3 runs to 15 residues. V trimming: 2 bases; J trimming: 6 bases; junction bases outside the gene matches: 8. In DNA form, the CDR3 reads TGTGCCAGCAGTTACGAGGGACAGGGCAGCCTCGAGCAGTACTTC. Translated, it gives CASSYEGQGSLEQYF.

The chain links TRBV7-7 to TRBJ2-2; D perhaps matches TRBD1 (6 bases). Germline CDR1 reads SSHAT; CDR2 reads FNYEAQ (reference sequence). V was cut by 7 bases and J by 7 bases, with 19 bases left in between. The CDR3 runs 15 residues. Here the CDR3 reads CASTLGANRGGELFF. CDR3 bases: TGTGCCAGCACCTTGGGGGCTAACCGGGGCGGGGAGCTGTTTTTT.

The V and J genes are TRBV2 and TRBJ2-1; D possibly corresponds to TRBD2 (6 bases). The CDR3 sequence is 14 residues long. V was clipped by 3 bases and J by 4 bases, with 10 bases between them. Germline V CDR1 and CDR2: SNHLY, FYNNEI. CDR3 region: CASSDGSPYNEQFF. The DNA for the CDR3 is TGTGCCAGCAGTGACGGGAGCCCTTACAATGAGCAGTTCTTC.

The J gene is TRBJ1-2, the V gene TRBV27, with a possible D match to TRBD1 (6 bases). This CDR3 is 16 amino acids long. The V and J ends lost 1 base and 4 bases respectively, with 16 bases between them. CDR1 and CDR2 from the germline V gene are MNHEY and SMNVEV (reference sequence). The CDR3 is CASSLWGQGISYGYTF. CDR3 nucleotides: TGTGCCAGCAGTTTATGGGGGCAGGGGATAAGCTATGGCTACACCTTC.

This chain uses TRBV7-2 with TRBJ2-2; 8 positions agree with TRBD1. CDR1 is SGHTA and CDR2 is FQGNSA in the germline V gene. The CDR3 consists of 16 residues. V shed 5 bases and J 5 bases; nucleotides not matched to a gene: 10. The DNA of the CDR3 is TGTGCCAGCAGCCAGGACAGGGCTGGGTGGACCGGGGAGCTGTTTTTT. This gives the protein CASSQDRAGWTGELFF.